Each of the 29 T cell receptor beta chains below was sequenced from the same sample in a study of blood T cell repertoires in COVID-19. Clones were sequenced by immunoSEQ multiplex PCR, and TCRdb holds only the in-frame ones, with some missing. Of about 80,000 clones listed, around 83% are singletons. The sample comprised peripheral blood. These receptors were obtained from a man older than 75 with active or convalescent COVID-19.

V and J are TRBV4-3 and TRBJ1-4, with D perhaps TRBD1 (6 bases). V dropped 0 bases and J dropped 5 bases, with 13 bases sitting between them. The length of the CDR3 is 16 residues. Germline CDR1 and CDR2: LGHNA and YSLEER. CDR3 sequence reads: CASSQDWAGANEKLFF. In DNA, the CDR3 is TGCGCCAGCAGCCAAGATTGGGCAGGGGCGAATGAAAAACTGTTTTTT.

The genes are TRBV7-6 and TRBJ1-2; 7 bases line up with TRBD1. Germline CDR1 SGHVS, CDR2 FNYEAQ. This CDR3 is built from 15 residues. J was trimmed by 2 bases and V by 1 base; bases with no gene match: 4. The CDR3 nucleotides are TGTGCCAGCAGCTTAGTAGTAGGGGGCAACTATGGCTACACCTTC. Residues: CASSLVVGGNYGYTF. The variable domain in full, completed from reference TRBV7-6 and TRBJ1-2, reads GAGVSQSPRYKVTKRGQDVALRCDPISGHVSLYWYRQALGQGPEFLTYFNYEAQQDKSGLPNDRFSAERPEGSISTLTIQRTEQRDSAMYRCASSLVVGGNYGYTFGSGTRLTVV.

CDR3 residues: CASSSAGTGGRYEQYF. The CDR3 region has the DNA TGTGCCAGCAGTTCAGCCGGGACAGGGGGCCGGTACGAGCAGTACTTC. J is TRBJ2-7 and V is TRBV28; TRBD1 aligns across 12 bases. The CDR3 extends over 16 amino acids. Per the germline V gene, CDR1 is MDHEN and CDR2 is SYDVKM. Trimming cost V 4 bases and J 4 bases; bases outside gene matches: 8.

The V call is TRBV5-5, the J call TRBJ2-1; 7 nucleotides line up with TRBD2. CDR3 size: 14 residues. J lost 12 bases, V lost 4 bases, and 13 bases had no gene match. Germline CDR1 is SGHKS and CDR2 is YYEKEE (reference sequence). In DNA form, the CDR3 reads TGTGCCAGCAGCCCCGGGGAAGCGGGGCTAGGGCAGTTCTTC. Translated: CASSPGEAGLGQFF.

The chain links TRBV7-6 to TRBJ1-1; perhaps TRBD1 as D (5 bases). The CDR3 runs 16 residues. Trimming took 5 bases from V and 0 from J, leaving 16 bases between them. Germline V gives CDR1 SGHVS, CDR2 FNYEAQ. The CDR3 DNA sequence: TGTGCCAGCAGCCAACGACAGCTCAGCATGAACACTGAAGCTTTCTTT. Amino acid sequence: CASSQRQLSMNTEAFF.

This clone showed up just once. V is TRBV2 and J is TRBJ2-1; D might be TRBD2 (7 bases). This CDR3 region has 15 residues. Trimming took off 0 bases at V and 5 bases at J, with 11 bases between the two ends. CDR1 is SNHLY, CDR2 FYNNEI, per germline. The CDR3 protein is CASSEAGGPDNEQFF. The DNA of the CDR3 is TGTGCCAGCAGTGAAGCGGGGGGGCCCGACAATGAGCAGTTCTTC.

The chain recombines TRBV5-1 with TRBJ1-4; 7 bases fit TRBD1. Germline assignment: CDR1 SGHRS and CDR2 YFSETQ. The CDR3 spans 16 residues. Trimming cost V 4 bases and J 3 bases; bases outside gene matches: 9. The CDR3 reads CASSPTGSRSNEKLFF. For the CDR3, the DNA is TGCGCCAGCAGCCCGACAGGGAGTAGGTCTAATGAAAAACTGTTTTTT.

This chain joins TRBV7-2 and TRBJ1-3; maybe TRBD1 (6 bases). Per the germline V gene, CDR1 is SGHTA and CDR2 is FQGNSA. V lost 0 bases to trimming and J lost 2 bases, with 11 bases between them. The length of the CDR3 is 16 residues. The CDR3 region has the DNA TGTGCCAGCAGCTTAGCACCCCACAGGGCTGGAAACACCATATATTTT. Its translation: CASSLAPHRAGNTIYF.

To note about this clone: Mismatch with germline at one junction end may stem from a read error. The chain combines TRBV5-6 with TRBJ1-6; D remains ambiguous. In germline, CDR1 is SGHDT, CDR2 YYEEEE. The CDR3 runs 13 residues. The CDR3 spells CASSLFYDSPLHF. The CDR3 bases are TGTGCCAGCAGCTTGTTCTATGATTCACCCCTCCACTTT. The full variable domain, its missing parts supplied by reference TRBV5-6 and TRBJ1-6, is DAGVTQSPTHLIKTRGQQVTLRCSPKSGHDTVSWYQQALGQGPQFIFQYYEEEERQRGNFPDRFSGHQFPNYSSELNVNALLLGDSALYLCASSLFYDSPLHFGNGTRLTVT.

This clone was recorded once. The chain couples TRBV2 to TRBJ2-1; 7 nucleotides align to TRBD1. The CDR3 contains 14 residues. V dropped 9 bases and J dropped 0; count of bases not matched to a gene: 5. CDR1 and CDR2 from the germline V gene are SNHLY and FYNNEI. This CDR3 reads CASSQGFSYNEQFF. The DNA for the CDR3 is TGTGCCAGTTCACAGGGGTTCTCCTACAATGAGCAGTTCTTC. Supplemented by reference TRBV2 and TRBJ2-1, the full variable domain reads EPEVTQTPSHQVTQMGQEVILRCVPISNHLYFYWYRQILGQKVEFLVSFYNNEISEKSEIFDDQFSVERPDGSNFTLKIRSTKLEDSAMYFCASSQGFSYNEQFFGPGTRLTVL.

The V and J genes are TRBV5-1 and TRBJ1-1, with a weak D call TRBD1 (5 bases). The CDR3 sequence is 14 residues long. Germline V gives CDR1 SGHRS, CDR2 YFSETQ. Trimming pared 1 base from V and 3 bases from J, leaving 10 bases between. CDR3 in DNA: TGCGCCAGCAGCTTGTTTGGCAGGGACACTGAAGCTTTCTTT. This translates into CASSLFGRDTEAFF. The variable domain in full, completed from reference TRBV5-1 and TRBJ1-1, reads KAGVTQTPRYLIKTRGQQVTLSCSPISGHRSVSWYQQTPGQGLQFLFEYFSETQRNKGNFPGRFSGRQFSNSRSEMNVSTLELGDSALYLCASSLFGRDTEAFFGQGTRLTVV.

This clone was observed once. This sequence joins TRBV3-1 (or the pseudogene TRBV3-2) and TRBJ1-4; possible D gene TRBD1, 5 bases. This CDR3 has 15 residues. Trimming took 2 bases from V and 7 from J, leaving 14 bases between them. In germline, CDR1 is LGHDT, CDR2 YNNKEL (reference sequence). CDR3 amino acids: CASSQPQGLFEKLFF. DNA for the CDR3: TGTGCCAGCAGCCAACCCCAGGGACTCTTTGAAAAACTGTTTTTT.

The chain uses TRBV14 and TRBJ1-5; D unclear. Trimming cost V 1 base and J 11 bases, with 12 bases left between them. Germline CDR1 reads SGHDN; CDR2 reads FVKESK. There are 13 residues in the CDR3. CDR3 residues: CASSQVMGEAQHF. The DNA of the CDR3 is TGTGCCAGCAGCCAAGTTATGGGTGAGGCCCAGCATTTT.

The chain is built from TRBV6-1 and TRBJ1-2; D is undetermined. V was cut by 1 base and J by 0 bases, with 9 bases left in between. CDR1 is MNHNS and CDR2 is SASEGT in the germline V gene. The CDR3 sequence is 15 residues long. For the CDR3, the DNA is TGTGCCAGCAGTGAAGGGCCAGGATCTAACTATGGCTACACCTTC. Protein sequence: CASSEGPGSNYGYTF.

This clone was observed a handful of times. The CDR3 spells CSFSRGENTEAFF. The CDR3 nucleotides read TGCAGCTTTTCCAGGGGAGAGAACACTGAAGCTTTCTTT. The V gene is TRBV29-1, the J gene TRBJ1-1; the D gene is possibly TRBD1 (6 bases). With 8 bases removed from V and 1 base from J, the gap between germline ends came to 14 bases. This CDR3 spans 13 amino acids. The germline V gene has CDR1 SQVTM and CDR2 ANQGSEA.

The chain recombines TRBV6-2 or TRBV6-3 with TRBJ2-7; the D gene is possibly TRBD1 (5 bases). The length of the CDR3 is 15 residues. The V and J ends lost 0 bases and 6 bases respectively, with 15 bases between them. Germline V CDR1 and CDR2: MNHEY, SVGEGT. The DNA for the CDR3 is TGTGCCAGCAGTTACTCCCGCAGGGCTACTGGCGAGCAGTACTTC. Translated: CASSYSRRATGEQYF.

This chain joins TRBV3-1 (or the pseudogene TRBV3-2) and TRBJ1-5; 8 positions agree with TRBD1. The CDR3 spans 16 residues. Trimming took 4 bases from V and 5 from J; bases not matched to a gene: 10. In germline, CDR1 is LGHDT, CDR2 YNNKEL (reference sequence). Written as DNA, the CDR3 is TGTGCCAGCAGCCCCAACGGGCAGGGGGCCTATCAGCCCCAGCATTTT. Translating gives CASSPNGQGAYQPQHF.

V gene TRBV28 combines with J gene TRBJ2-7; a weak D match, TRBD2 (5 bases). The CDR3 runs to 15 residues. The V end was cut by 5 bases, the J end by 10 bases, with 24 bases between. CDR1 and CDR2 (germline): MDHEN, SYDVKM. The CDR3 here is CASSDPRRPTSHQYF. CDR3 nucleotide sequence: TGTGCCAGCAGTGACCCCAGGAGGCCTACGAGTCACCAGTACTTC.

This chain joins TRBV7-9 and TRBJ2-1; TRBD2 agrees at 10 bases. The CDR3 spans 15 residues. V shed 5 bases, J shed 4 bases, and the junction held 5 bases outside the gene matches. Germline lookup yields CDR1 SEHNR and CDR2 FQNEAQ (reference sequence). CDR3 sequence reads: CASSAQAGGYNEQFF. As DNA, the CDR3 is TGTGCCAGCAGCGCGCAAGCGGGAGGGTACAATGAGCAGTTCTTC.

The chain's CDR3 is CASSYSSSGVINEQFF. CDR3 in DNA: TGTGCCAGCAGTTACTCGAGTAGCGGGGTAATAAATGAGCAGTTCTTC. The chain recombines TRBV6-5 with TRBJ2-1, with 8 nucleotides matching TRBD2. CDR3 length: 16 residues. Trimming cost V 0 bases and J 7 bases; bases outside gene matches: 8. The germline V gene has CDR1 MNHEY and CDR2 SVGAGI.

The rearrangement links TRBV19 to TRBJ1-2; possibly TRBD1 for D (5 bases). The CDR3 is 16 amino acids. V gave up 3 bases and J gave up 0 bases, with 14 bases separating them. Germline assignment: CDR1 LNHDA and CDR2 SQIVND (reference sequence). CDR3 protein: CASSIDRDYANYGYTF. For the CDR3, the DNA is TGTGCCAGTAGTATTGACCGGGACTACGCTAACTATGGCTACACCTTC.

The rearrangement joins TRBV7-6 to TRBJ1-5; TRBD1 matches 11 bases. Germline assignment: CDR1 SGHVS and CDR2 FNYEAQ. The CDR3 consists of 15 residues. Unmatched junction bases numbered 7, after V lost 5 bases and J lost 7 bases. As DNA, the CDR3 is TGTGCCAGCAGCAAGGACAGGGGGCCCGAGCAGCCCCAGCATTTT. Translated: CASSKDRGPEQPQHF.

The chain combines TRBV28 with TRBJ2-3; 11 bases agree with TRBD2. CDR1 MDHEN and CDR2 SYDVKM come from the germline V gene. This CDR3 region has 14 residues. J gave up 6 bases and V 5 bases, and 4 bases lay outside the gene matches. The DNA for the CDR3 is TGTGCCAGCAGTGTTAGCGGGAGGGGGGATACGCAGTATTTT. It is translated as CASSVSGRGDTQYF.

The CDR3 nucleotides are TGTGCCTGGAGTGTGGGGGCCGGGGGCACAGATACGCAGTATTTT. Amino acid sequence: CAWSVGAGGTDTQYF. The chain has TRBV30 and TRBJ2-3, with D possibly matching TRBD1 (6 bases). The CDR3 contains 15 residues. CDR1 and CDR2 from the germline V gene are GTSNPN and SVGIG (reference sequence). Trimming stripped 0 bases from V and 1 base from J, with 11 bases between.

CDR3 sequence reads: CASSARAASGGRTDTQYF. DNA of the CDR3: TGTGCCAGCAGTGCGCGAGCCGCTAGCGGGGGACGCACAGATACGCAGTATTTT. J is TRBJ2-3 and V is TRBV27; TRBD2 aligns across 10 bases. The germline V gene encodes CDR1 MNHEY and CDR2 SMNVEV (reference sequence). The CDR3 consists of 18 residues. The V segment lost 5 bases and the J segment 1 base; nucleotides outside the gene matches: 12.

The chain links TRBV3-1 (or the pseudogene TRBV3-2) to TRBJ2-5; TRBD2 matches at 11 bases. The CDR3 runs to 18 residues. Looked up from germline, CDR1 is LGHDT and CDR2 is YNNKEL (reference sequence). The trim removed 2 bases at V and 2 bases at J, leaving 10 bases unmatched. The DNA of the CDR3 is TGTGCCAGCAGCCAATGGGGACTAGCGGACTCCTATCAAGAGACCCAGTACTTC. Translating it yields CASSQWGLADSYQETQYF.

V and J are TRBV6-5 and TRBJ2-5; TRBD1 agrees at 10 bases. The V segment lost 7 bases and the J segment 5 bases; nucleotides outside the gene matches: 4. Looked up from germline, CDR1 is MNHEY and CDR2 is SVGAGI. This CDR3 has 13 amino acids. CDR3 in amino acids: CASMRDRGETQYF. The CDR3 DNA sequence: TGTGCCAGCATGCGGGACAGGGGTGAGACCCAGTACTTC.

The chain carries TRBV6-5 and TRBJ2-7; 11 bases are shared with TRBD1. V was clipped by 6 bases and J by 4 bases; unmatched bases: 5. CDR1 is MNHEY, CDR2 SVGAGI, per germline. This CDR3 spans 14 amino acids. The CDR3 reads CASSLGQGEYEQYF. CDR3 nucleotide sequence: TGTGCCAGCAGCCTGGGACAGGGGGAATACGAGCAGTACTTC.

This clone came up once. The chain recombines TRBV4-2 with TRBJ1-1; D is possibly TRBD1 (5 bases). The CDR3 length is 14 residues. Trimming cost V 0 bases and J 5 bases, with 10 bases left between them. In germline, CDR1 is LGHNA, CDR2 YNFKEQ. DNA of the CDR3: TGTGCCAGCAGCCAAGAGGTAGGGGCAACTGAAGCTTTCTTT. Translated: CASSQEVGATEAFF.